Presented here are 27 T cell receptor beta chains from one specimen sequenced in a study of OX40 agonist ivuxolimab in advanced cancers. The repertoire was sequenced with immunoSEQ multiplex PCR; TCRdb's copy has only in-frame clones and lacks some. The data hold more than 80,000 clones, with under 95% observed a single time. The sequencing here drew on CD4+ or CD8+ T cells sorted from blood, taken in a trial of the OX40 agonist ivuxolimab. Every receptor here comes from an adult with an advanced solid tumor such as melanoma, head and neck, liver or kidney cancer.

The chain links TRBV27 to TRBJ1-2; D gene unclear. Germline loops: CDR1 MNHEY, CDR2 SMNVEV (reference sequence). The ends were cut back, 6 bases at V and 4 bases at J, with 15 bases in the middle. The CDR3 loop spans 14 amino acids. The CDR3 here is CASSQGETVYGYTF. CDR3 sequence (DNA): TGTGCCAGCAGCCAAGGAGAAACCGTCTATGGCTACACCTTC.

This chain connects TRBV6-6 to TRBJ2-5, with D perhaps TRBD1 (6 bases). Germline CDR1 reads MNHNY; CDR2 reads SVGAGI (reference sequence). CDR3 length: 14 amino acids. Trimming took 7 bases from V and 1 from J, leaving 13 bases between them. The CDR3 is CASNPQGFQETQYF. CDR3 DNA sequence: TGTGCCAGCAACCCACAGGGATTCCAAGAGACCCAGTACTTC.

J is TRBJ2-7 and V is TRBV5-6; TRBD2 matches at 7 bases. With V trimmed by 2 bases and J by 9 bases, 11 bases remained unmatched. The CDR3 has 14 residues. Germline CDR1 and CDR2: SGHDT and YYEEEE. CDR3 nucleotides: TGTGCCAGCAGCTTTTGGGGCGGGAGACTTGGGCAGTACTTC. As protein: CASSFWGGRLGQYF.

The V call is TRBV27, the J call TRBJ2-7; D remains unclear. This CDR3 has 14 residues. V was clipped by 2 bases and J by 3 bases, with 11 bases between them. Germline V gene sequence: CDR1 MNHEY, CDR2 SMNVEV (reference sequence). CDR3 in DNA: TGTGCCAGCAGTTTAAGAGGTACGGGCTACGAGCAGTACTTC. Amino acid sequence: CASSLRGTGYEQYF.

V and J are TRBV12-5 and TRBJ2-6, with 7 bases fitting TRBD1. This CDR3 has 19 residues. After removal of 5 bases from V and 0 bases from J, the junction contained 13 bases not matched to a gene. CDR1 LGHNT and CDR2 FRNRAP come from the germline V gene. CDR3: CASGPIEGQPLSGANVLTF. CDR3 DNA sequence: TGTGCTAGTGGTCCTATTGAGGGACAGCCCCTCTCTGGGGCCAACGTCCTGACTTTC.

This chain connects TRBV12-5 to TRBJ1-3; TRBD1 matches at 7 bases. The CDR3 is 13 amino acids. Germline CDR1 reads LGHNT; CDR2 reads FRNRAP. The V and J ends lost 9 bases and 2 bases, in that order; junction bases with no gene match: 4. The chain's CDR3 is CASDRVPGNTIYF. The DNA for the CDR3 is TGTGCTAGCGACAGGGTTCCTGGAAACACCATATATTTT.

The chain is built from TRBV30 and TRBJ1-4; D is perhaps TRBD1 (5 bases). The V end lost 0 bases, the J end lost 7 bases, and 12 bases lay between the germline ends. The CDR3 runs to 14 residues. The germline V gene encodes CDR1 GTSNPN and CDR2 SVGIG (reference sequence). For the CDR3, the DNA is TGTGCCTGGAGTGTTTCGGTGGGGGGTGAAAAACTGTTTTTT. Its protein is CAWSVSVGGEKLFF.

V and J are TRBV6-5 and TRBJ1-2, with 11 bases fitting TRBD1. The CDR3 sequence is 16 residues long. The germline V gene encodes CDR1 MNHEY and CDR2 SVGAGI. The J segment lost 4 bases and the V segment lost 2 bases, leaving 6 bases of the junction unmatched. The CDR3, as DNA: TGTGCCAGCAGTTACCGTGCCGGGACAGGGGGCTATGGCTACACCTTC. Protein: CASSYRAGTGGYGYTF.

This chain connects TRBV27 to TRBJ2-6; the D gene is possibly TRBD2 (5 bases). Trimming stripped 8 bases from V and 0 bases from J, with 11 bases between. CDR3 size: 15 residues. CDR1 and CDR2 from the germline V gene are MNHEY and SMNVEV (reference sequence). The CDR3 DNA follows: TGTGCCAGCGGGAGCAGGCTCTCTGGGGCCAACGTCCTGACTTTC. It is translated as CASGSRLSGANVLTF.

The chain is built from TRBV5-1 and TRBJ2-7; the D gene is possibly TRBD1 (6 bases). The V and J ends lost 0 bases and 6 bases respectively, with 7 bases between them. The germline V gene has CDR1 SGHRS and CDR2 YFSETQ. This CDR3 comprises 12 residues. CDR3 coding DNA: TGCGCCAGCAGCTTGGAAGGGGGCGAGCAGTACTTC. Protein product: CASSLEGGEQYF.

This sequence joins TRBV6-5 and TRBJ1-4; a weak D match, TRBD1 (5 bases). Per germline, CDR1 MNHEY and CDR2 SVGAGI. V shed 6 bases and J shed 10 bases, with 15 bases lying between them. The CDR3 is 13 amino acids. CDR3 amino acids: CASSPWTLGKLFF. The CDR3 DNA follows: TGTGCCAGCAGCCCCTGGACATTGGGAAAACTGTTTTTT.

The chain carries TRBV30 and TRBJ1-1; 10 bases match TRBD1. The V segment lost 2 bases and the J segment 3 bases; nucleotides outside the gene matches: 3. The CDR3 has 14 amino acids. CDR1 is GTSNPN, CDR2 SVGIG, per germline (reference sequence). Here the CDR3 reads CAWSPGTGDTEAFF. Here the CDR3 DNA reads TGTGCCTGGAGTCCCGGGACAGGGGACACTGAAGCTTTCTTT.

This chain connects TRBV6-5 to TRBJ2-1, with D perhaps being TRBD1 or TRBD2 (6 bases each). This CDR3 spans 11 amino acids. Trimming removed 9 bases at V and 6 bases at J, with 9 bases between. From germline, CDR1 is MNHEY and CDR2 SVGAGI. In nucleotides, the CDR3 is TGTGCCAGTGGAGGGGGCAATGAGCAGTTCTTC. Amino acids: CASGGGNEQFF.

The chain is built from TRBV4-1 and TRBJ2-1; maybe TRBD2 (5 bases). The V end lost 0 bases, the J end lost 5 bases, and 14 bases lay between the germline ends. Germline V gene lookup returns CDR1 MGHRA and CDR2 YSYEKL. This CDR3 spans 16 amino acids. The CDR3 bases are TGCGCCAGCAGCCAAGAAGGCTTCATGGAGGACAATGAGCAGTTCTTC. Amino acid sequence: CASSQEGFMEDNEQFF.

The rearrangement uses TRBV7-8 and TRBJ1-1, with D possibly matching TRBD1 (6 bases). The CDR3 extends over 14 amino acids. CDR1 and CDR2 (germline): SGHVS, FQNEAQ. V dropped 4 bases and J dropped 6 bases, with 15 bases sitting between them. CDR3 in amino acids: CASSSPKTGPEAFF. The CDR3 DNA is TGTGCCAGCAGCTCCCCAAAAACAGGGCCTGAAGCTTTCTTT.

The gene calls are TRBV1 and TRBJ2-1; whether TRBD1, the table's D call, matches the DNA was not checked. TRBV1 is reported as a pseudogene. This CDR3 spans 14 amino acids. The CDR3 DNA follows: TGCACCAGCAGCCAAGATCTAGGGGTACGTGAGCAGTTCTTC. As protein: CTSSQDLGVREQFF.

The CDR3 coding sequence is TGTGCCAGCAGGGAACCAGGGCCCTCGGGTGGCTACACCTTC. Its translation is CASREPGPSGGYTF. The J gene is TRBJ1-2, the V gene TRBV28; the D gene is possibly TRBD1 (5 bases). CDR3 length equals 14 residues. Between the trimmed V and J ends, which lost 6 bases and 7 bases, there was a span of 18 bases. Germline loops: CDR1 MDHEN, CDR2 SYDVKM.

This chain's CDR3 is CASSGTNTGELFF. In DNA, the CDR3 is TGTGCCAGCAGCGGGACAAACACCGGGGAGCTGTTTTTT. The chain recombines TRBV6-4 with TRBJ2-2, with D perhaps TRBD1 (6 bases). Between the trimmed V and J ends, which lost 6 bases and 2 bases, there was a span of 7 bases. Per germline, CDR1 MRHNA and CDR2 SNTAGT. The CDR3 is 13 residues long.

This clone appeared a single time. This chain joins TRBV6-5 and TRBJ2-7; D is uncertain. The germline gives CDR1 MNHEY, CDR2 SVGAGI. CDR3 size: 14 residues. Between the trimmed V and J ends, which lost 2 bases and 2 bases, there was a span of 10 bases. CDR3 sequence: CASSYGYRAYEQYF. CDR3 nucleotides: TGTGCCAGCAGTTACGGTTACCGAGCCTACGAGCAGTACTTC.

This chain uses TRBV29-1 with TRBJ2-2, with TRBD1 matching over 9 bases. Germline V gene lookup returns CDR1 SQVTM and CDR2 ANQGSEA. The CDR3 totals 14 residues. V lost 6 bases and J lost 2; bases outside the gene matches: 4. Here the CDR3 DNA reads TGCAGCGTGCCGGGACAGGGTAACACCGGGGAGCTGTTTTTT. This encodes CSVPGQGNTGELFF.

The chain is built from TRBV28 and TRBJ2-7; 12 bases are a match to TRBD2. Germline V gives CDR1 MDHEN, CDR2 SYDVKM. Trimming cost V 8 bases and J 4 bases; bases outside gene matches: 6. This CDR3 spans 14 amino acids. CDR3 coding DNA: TGTGCCAGCCGGACTAGCGGGATACCATACGAGCAGTACTTC. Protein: CASRTSGIPYEQYF.

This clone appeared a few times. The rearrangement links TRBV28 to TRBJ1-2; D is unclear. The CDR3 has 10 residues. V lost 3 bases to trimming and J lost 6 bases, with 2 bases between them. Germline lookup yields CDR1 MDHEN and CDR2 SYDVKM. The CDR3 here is CASSFHGYTF. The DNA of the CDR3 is TGTGCCAGCAGTTTTCATGGCTACACCTTC.

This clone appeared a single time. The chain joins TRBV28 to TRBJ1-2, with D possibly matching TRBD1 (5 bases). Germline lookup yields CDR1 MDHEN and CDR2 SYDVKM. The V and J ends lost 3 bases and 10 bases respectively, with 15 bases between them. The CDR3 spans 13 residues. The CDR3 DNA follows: TGTGCCAGCAGTTTTGGGAGGGGTGTAGTCTACACCTTC. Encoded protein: CASSFGRGVVYTF.

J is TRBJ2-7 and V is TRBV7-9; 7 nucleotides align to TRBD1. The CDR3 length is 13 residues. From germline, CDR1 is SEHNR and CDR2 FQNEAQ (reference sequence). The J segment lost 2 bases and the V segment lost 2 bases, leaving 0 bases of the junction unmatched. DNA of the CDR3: TGTGCCAGCAGCTTACAGGGGGCCTACGAGCAGTACTTC. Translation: CASSLQGAYEQYF.

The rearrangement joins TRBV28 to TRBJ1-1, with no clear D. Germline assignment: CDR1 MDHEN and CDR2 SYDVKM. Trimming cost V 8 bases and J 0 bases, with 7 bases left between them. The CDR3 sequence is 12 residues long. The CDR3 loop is CASSSVNTEAFF. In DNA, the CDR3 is TGTGCCAGCTCATCAGTGAACACTGAAGCTTTCTTT.

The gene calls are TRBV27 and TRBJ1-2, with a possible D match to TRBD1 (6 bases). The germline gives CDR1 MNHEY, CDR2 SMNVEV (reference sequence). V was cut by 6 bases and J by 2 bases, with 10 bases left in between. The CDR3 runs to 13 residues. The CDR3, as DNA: TGTGCCAGCAGCCCCGGACAGAACTATGGCTACACCTTC. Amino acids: CASSPGQNYGYTF.

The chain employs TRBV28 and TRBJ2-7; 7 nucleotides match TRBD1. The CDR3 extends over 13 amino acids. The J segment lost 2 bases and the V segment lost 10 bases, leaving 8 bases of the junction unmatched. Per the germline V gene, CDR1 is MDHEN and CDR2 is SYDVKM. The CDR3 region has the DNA TGTGCCACCACCGGGACAGCAACCTACGAGCAGTACTTC. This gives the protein CATTGTATYEQYF.